Included here is one TCR beta chain sequence, with context. The antigen is not known. Assay used: immunoSEQ multiplex PCR; TCRdb lists only in-frame clones, some missing. The repertoire holds under 40,000 clones, 70% to 80% seen once, with roughly 4.5% in the top ten. The data are from a study of T cell responses to AZD1222 COVID-19 vaccine. Study results and caveats: White British donors predominated, females outnumbered males, and clonal diversity was possibly underestimated. Reports indicate that nearly half of spike-specific TCRs are directed at unmutated variant regions.

V shed 6 bases, J shed 5 bases, and the junction held 11 bases outside the gene matches. The CDR3 runs 15 residues. CDR1 MNHEY and CDR2 SVGAGI come from the germline V gene. V is TRBV6-5 and J is TRBJ1-2; TRBD1 matches at 8 bases. The sample here was peripheral blood, taken 28 days after the second AZD1222 dose. This receptor was obtained from an adult who received the AZD1222 COVID-19 vaccine. CDR3 protein: CASSRQGTVSYGYTF. The CDR3 nucleotides read TGTGCCAGCAGCAGACAGGGGACAGTTTCATATGGCTACACCTTC.